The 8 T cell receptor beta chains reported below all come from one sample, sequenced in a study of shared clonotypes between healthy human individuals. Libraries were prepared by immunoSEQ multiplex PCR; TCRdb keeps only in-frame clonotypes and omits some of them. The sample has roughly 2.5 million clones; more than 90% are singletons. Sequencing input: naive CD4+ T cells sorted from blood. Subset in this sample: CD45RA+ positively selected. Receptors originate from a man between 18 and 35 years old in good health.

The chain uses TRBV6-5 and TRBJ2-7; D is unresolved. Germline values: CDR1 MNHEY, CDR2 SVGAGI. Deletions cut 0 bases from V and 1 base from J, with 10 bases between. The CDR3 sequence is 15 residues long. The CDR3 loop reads CASSYSIDTSYEQYF. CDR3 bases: TGTGCCAGCAGTTACTCGATTGACACTTCCTACGAGCAGTACTTC.

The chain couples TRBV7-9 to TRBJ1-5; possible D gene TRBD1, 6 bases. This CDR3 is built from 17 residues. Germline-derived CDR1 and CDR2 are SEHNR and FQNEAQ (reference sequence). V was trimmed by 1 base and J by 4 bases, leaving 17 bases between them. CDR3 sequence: CASSLGGGGRGNQPQHF. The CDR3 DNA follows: TGTGCCAGCAGCTTAGGAGGCGGGGGCCGGGGTAATCAGCCCCAGCATTTT.

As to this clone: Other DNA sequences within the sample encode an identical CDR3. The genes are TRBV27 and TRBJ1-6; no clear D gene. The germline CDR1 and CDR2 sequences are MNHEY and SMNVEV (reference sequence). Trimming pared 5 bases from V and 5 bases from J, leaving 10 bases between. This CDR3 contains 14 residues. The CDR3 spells CASSPRTDNSPLHF. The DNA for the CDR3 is TGTGCCAGCAGTCCGCGGACTGATAATTCACCCCTCCACTTT.

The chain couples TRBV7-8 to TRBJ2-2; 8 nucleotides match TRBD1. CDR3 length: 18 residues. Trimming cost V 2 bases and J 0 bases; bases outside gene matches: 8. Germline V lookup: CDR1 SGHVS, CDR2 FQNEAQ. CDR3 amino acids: CASSLRGRDRSNTGELFF. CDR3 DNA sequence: TGTGCCAGCAGCTTAAGGGGCCGGGACAGGTCGAACACCGGGGAGCTGTTTTTT. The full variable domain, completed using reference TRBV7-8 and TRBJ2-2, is GAGVSQSPRYKVAKRGQDVALRCDPISGHVSLFWYQQALGQGPEFLTYFQNEAQLDKSGLPSDRFFAERPEGSVSTLKIQRTQQEDSAVYLCASSLRGRDRSNTGELFFGEGSRLTVL.

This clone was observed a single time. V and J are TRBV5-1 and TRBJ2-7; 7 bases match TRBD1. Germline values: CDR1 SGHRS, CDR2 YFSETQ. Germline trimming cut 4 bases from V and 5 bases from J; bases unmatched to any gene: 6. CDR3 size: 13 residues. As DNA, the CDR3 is TGCGCCAGCAGCCGTGACAGGGTTGACGAGCAGTACTTC. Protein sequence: CASSRDRVDEQYF.

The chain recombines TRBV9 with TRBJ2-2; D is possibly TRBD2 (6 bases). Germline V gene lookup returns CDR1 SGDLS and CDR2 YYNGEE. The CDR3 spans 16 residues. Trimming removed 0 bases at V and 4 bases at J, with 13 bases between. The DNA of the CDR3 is TGTGCCAGCAGCGTAGGAGGAGGGGCGGTCACCGGGGAGCTGTTTTTT. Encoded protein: CASSVGGGAVTGELFF.

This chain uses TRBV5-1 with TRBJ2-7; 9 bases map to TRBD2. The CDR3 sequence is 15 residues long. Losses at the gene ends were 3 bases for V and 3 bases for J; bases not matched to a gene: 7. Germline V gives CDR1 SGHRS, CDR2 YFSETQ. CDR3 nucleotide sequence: TGCGCCAGCAGCTCTACCGGGACTAGCAGCTACGAGCAGTACTTC. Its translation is CASSSTGTSSYEQYF.

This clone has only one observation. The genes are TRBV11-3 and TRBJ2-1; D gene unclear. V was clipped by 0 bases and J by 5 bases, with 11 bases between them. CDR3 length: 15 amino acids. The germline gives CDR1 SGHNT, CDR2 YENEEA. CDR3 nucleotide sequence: TGTGCCAGCAGCTTAGATGGGATGGGCAACAATGAGCAGTTCTTC. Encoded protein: CASSLDGMGNNEQFF.